Listed here are 28 T cell receptor beta chains from one sample, sequenced in a study of blood T cells in healthy people across ages. Together with a sample-barcoded 5' primer, a J-beta primer mix was included in a second PCR lasting roughly 6 to 12 cycles. Each CDR3 protein gets one entry after TCRdb re-called the 5' RACE reads with MiXCR. Here the sample spans about 640,000 distinct CDR3 sequences, about 54% being singletons. The sample comprised blood. Receptors were obtained from a man aged 55-75 years in good health.

V and J are TRBV19 and TRBJ1-2, with 8 bases matching TRBD1. Per the germline V gene, CDR1 is LNHDA and CDR2 is SQIVND (reference sequence). The CDR3 covers 14 residues. The V segment lost 0 bases and the J segment 8 bases; nucleotides outside the gene matches: 5. The CDR3 DNA follows: TGTGCCAGTAGTATAGACGGACAGGGAGAGGGCTACACCTTC. It specifies CASSIDGQGEGYTF.

This clonotype was seen more than once but under ten times. This chain joins TRBV20-1 and TRBJ2-6; 7 nucleotides align to TRBD1. Trimming took 3 bases from V and 0 from J; bases not matched to a gene: 11. CDR1 is DFQATT, CDR2 SNEGSKA, per germline (reference sequence). This CDR3 has 18 residues. The CDR3 nucleotides read TGCAGTGCTAGGGTAGACAGGGAGCACCTCTCTGGGGCCAACGTCCTGACTTTC. Translation gives CSARVDREHLSGANVLTF.

The chain combines TRBV2 with TRBJ1-2; perhaps TRBD1 as D (5 bases). Germline-derived CDR1 and CDR2 are SNHLY and FYNNEI. The V end lost 0 bases, the J end lost 5 bases, and 10 bases lay between the germline ends. CDR3 length: 14 amino acids. This chain's CDR3 is CASSEARTSYGYTF. The CDR3 DNA reads as TGTGCCAGCAGTGAAGCGAGGACATCTTATGGCTACACCTTC.

The rearrangement joins TRBV20-1 to TRBJ2-3; D may be TRBD2 (7 bases). CDR3 length: 14 residues. The germline V and J ends were trimmed by 6 bases and 2 bases, with 15 bases remaining between them. CDR1 and CDR2 (germline): DFQATT, SNEGSKA (reference sequence). The CDR3, as DNA: TGCAGTGCCCGGCCCGGGGGGCCCACAGATACGCAGTATTTT. Its translation: CSARPGGPTDTQYF.

The chain uses TRBV27 and TRBJ2-3; 9 bases line up with TRBD1. The trim removed 4 bases at V and 0 bases at J, leaving 8 bases unmatched. The CDR3 spans 17 residues. CDR1 MNHEY and CDR2 SMNVEV come from the germline V gene (reference sequence). CDR3 protein: CASSSNHRGPSTDTQYF. For the CDR3, the DNA is TGTGCCAGCAGTTCAAACCACAGGGGGCCTAGCACAGATACGCAGTATTTT.

The J gene is TRBJ2-1, the V gene TRBV2; 10 bases line up with TRBD1. The closer fit of TRBJ2-7 to the DNA end suggests the J call may be wrong. The CDR3 contains 14 residues. The germline CDR1 and CDR2 sequences are SNHLY and FYNNEI. The CDR3 nucleotides read TGTGCCAGCAGAGGCGGGACAGGGGCGTGGGAGCAGTACTTC. It translates to CASRGGTGAWEQYF.

This sequence joins TRBV6-6 and TRBJ2-1, with 8 bases matching TRBD2. V lost 2 bases to trimming and J lost 4 bases; unmatched junction nucleotides: 7. The CDR3 is 16 residues long. Germline-derived CDR1 and CDR2 are MNHNY and SVGAGI (reference sequence). The DNA for the CDR3 is TGTGCCAGCAGTTACGCCGCGGCGGGAGGTTACAATGAGCAGTTCTTC. Amino acid sequence: CASSYAAAGGYNEQFF.

This chain links TRBV4-2 with TRBJ2-3, with D hard to call. Germline V gene sequence: CDR1 LGHNA, CDR2 YNFKEQ. V was trimmed by 0 bases and J by 0 bases, leaving 7 bases between them. This CDR3 contains 15 residues. CDR3 bases: TGTGCCAGCAGCCAAGATAATCTAAGCACAGATACGCAGTATTTT. Protein: CASSQDNLSTDTQYF.

The chain uses TRBV2 and TRBJ1-6; D remains ambiguous. Looked up from germline, CDR1 is SNHLY and CDR2 is FYNNEI. CDR3 length: 14 amino acids. V was cut by 1 base and J by 8 bases, with 9 bases left in between. The CDR3 region is CASSEERGDSPLHF. CDR3 DNA sequence: TGTGCCAGCAGTGAAGAGCGTGGAGATTCACCCCTCCACTTT.

V is TRBV20-1 and J is TRBJ1-2, with TRBD1 identical over 7 bases. Per germline, CDR1 DFQATT and CDR2 SNEGSKA (reference sequence). The CDR3 contains 15 residues. Germline trimming cut 3 bases from V and 5 bases from J; bases unmatched to any gene: 12. CDR3 in amino acids: CSASPQGQRIYGYTF. The CDR3, as DNA: TGCAGTGCTAGCCCCCAGGGACAGAGGATTTATGGCTACACCTTC.

This sequence joins TRBV12-3 or TRBV12-4 and TRBJ2-3; D perhaps matches TRBD2 (7 bases). The CDR3 is made up of 19 amino acids. V lost 5 bases, J lost 2 bases, and 26 bases lay in between. The CDR3 reads CASSAVGGGLPKYTDTQYF. CDR3 bases: TGTGCCAGCAGTGCCGTAGGAGGGGGACTACCGAAATACACAGATACGCAGTATTTT.

The J gene is TRBJ2-5, the V gene TRBV20-1, with 10 positions matching TRBD2. CDR3 length equals 14 residues. V gave up 3 bases and J gave up 1 base; unmatched junction bases: 2. Looked up from germline, CDR1 is DFQATT and CDR2 is SNEGSKA (reference sequence). CDR3 sequence reads: CSASLAGAQETQYF. For the CDR3, the DNA is TGCAGTGCTAGCCTAGCGGGGGCCCAAGAGACCCAGTACTTC.

The rearrangement links TRBV11-2 to TRBJ2-4, with D perhaps matching TRBD1 (5 bases). TRBJ2-7 explains the end of the DNA better; the J call may be wrong. CDR1 is SGHAT, CDR2 FQNNGV, per germline. The CDR3 consists of 15 residues. The DNA for the CDR3 is TGTGCCAGCAGCTATCTTCAGGGTTATACCTACGAGCAGTACTTC. Translated: CASSYLQGYTYEQYF.

Comments on this clonotype: The germline gene is not matched at one end of the junction; a read error may be the cause. The V gene is TRBV6-1, the J gene TRBJ2-4, with 10 bases aligning to TRBD1. TRBJ2-7 explains the end of the DNA better; the J call may be wrong. Germline lookup yields CDR1 MNHNS and CDR2 SASEGT. This CDR3 has 14 residues. CDR3 bases: TGTGCCGGCAGAAGGGGACAGGGGTCCTACGAGCAGTACTTC. This sequence encodes CAGRRGQGSYEQYF.

The J gene is TRBJ1-2, the V gene TRBV28; 7 nucleotides align to TRBD1. There are 12 residues in the CDR3. Germline V gene lookup returns CDR1 MDHEN and CDR2 SYDVKM. V gave up 3 bases and J gave up 7 bases; unmatched junction bases: 2. CDR3 amino acids: CASSFGTVGYTF. The CDR3 DNA reads as TGTGCCAGCAGTTTCGGGACAGTTGGCTACACCTTC.

The chain couples TRBV5-1 to TRBJ2-4, with 9 bases identical to TRBD2. The J call could be wrong; TRBJ2-7 is a better fit for the DNA end. Germline V gene sequence: CDR1 SGHRS, CDR2 YFSETQ. The CDR3 length is 16 residues. This CDR3 reads CASSLASGGIAYEQYF. Here the CDR3 DNA reads TGCGCCAGCAGCTTGGCCAGCGGGGGGATCGCCTACGAGCAGTACTTC.

J is TRBJ2-5 and V is TRBV5-1; 7 positions agree with TRBD1. The CDR3 covers 14 residues. The germline CDR1 and CDR2 sequences are SGHRS and YFSETQ. V gave up 4 bases and J gave up 5 bases; unmatched junction bases: 8. In DNA form, the CDR3 reads TGCGCCAGCAGCCCATCGACAGGGTGGGAGACCCAGTACTTC. Translated: CASSPSTGWETQYF.

The chain joins TRBV11-2 to TRBJ2-5; 7 nucleotides align to TRBD1. The junction had 4 bases not matched to a gene; V was cut back by 5 bases and J by 4 bases. The germline V gene encodes CDR1 SGHAT and CDR2 FQNNGV. The CDR3 has 13 amino acids. CDR3 amino acids: CASSQRQGETQYF. The CDR3 DNA follows: TGTGCCAGCAGCCAGAGACAGGGAGAGACCCAGTACTTC. The full variable domain, its missing parts supplied by reference TRBV11-2 and TRBJ2-5, is EAGVAQSPRYKIIEKRQSVAFWCNPISGHATLYWYQQILGQGPKLLIQFQNNGVVDDSQLPKDRFSAERLKGVDSTLKIQPAKLEDSAVYLCASSQRQGETQYFGPGTRLLVL.

The chain recombines TRBV9 with TRBJ2-3, with D uncertain. V lost 2 bases, J lost 2 bases, and 9 bases lay in between. The CDR3 sequence is 14 residues long. Germline CDR1 reads SGDLS; CDR2 reads YYNGEE. The CDR3 region is CASSVRLHTDTQYF. The CDR3 DNA is TGTGCCAGCAGCGTCCGACTTCACACAGATACGCAGTATTTT.

The CDR3 is CASSYSGGTGDNSPLHF. The CDR3 coding sequence is TGTGCCAGCAGTTACTCAGGCGGGACAGGTGATAATTCACCCCTCCACTTT. The chain carries TRBV6-6 and TRBJ1-6; 8 nucleotides agree with TRBD1. The germline V gene encodes CDR1 MNHNY and CDR2 SVGAGI (reference sequence). This CDR3 region has 17 residues. With V trimmed by 0 bases and J by 5 bases, 6 bases remained unmatched.

This clonotype has only a few counts. This chain uses TRBV6-2 or TRBV6-3 with TRBJ2-1, with 8 nucleotides matching TRBD2. Trimming cost V 1 base and J 8 bases; bases outside gene matches: 13. There are 17 residues in the CDR3. From germline, CDR1 is MNHEY and CDR2 SVGEGT. CDR3 sequence: CASSYLLTRRGEDEQFF. In DNA, the CDR3 is TGTGCCAGCAGTTACTTACTGACTAGGCGGGGGGAGGATGAGCAGTTCTTC.

This chain links TRBV6-6 with TRBJ2-1; D is perhaps TRBD1 (5 bases). Germline V lookup: CDR1 MNHNY, CDR2 SVGAGI (reference sequence). The ends were cut back, 6 bases at V and 14 bases at J, with 29 bases in the middle. This CDR3 has 16 residues. CDR3: CASRRRGDSPWGKEFF. CDR3 DNA: TGTGCCAGCAGACGCCGAGGAGACAGTCCATGGGGTAAGGAGTTCTTC.

The V gene is TRBV27, the J gene TRBJ2-1, with 13 positions matching TRBD2. Germline loops: CDR1 MNHEY, CDR2 SMNVEV (reference sequence). Unmatched junction bases numbered 5, after V lost 6 bases and J lost 3 bases. The CDR3 is 16 residues long. CDR3 amino acids: CASRRLAGGIYNEQFF. As DNA, the CDR3 is TGTGCCAGCAGACGACTAGCGGGGGGTATCTACAATGAGCAGTTCTTC.

This clonotype has a handful of counts. The J gene is TRBJ1-6, the V gene TRBV18; weak D call: TRBD1 (5 bases). CDR3 size: 15 residues. The V end lost 3 bases, the J end lost 4 bases, and 10 bases lay between the germline ends. Germline V gene data show CDR1 as KGHSH and CDR2 as LQKENI. The CDR3 DNA follows: TGTGCCAGCTCACCGGGGGTTTCGTATAATTCACCCCTCCACTTT. Translated: CASSPGVSYNSPLHF.

This chain links TRBV28 with TRBJ2-4, with D perhaps being TRBD1 or TRBD2 (6 bases each). The J call could be wrong; TRBJ2-7 is a better fit for the DNA end. The CDR3 sequence is 16 residues long. The germline V gene encodes CDR1 MDHEN and CDR2 SYDVKM. The CDR3 coding sequence is TGTGCCAGCAGTTCCCAACCGGGGGACAAACCCTACGAGCAGTACTTC. This encodes CASSSQPGDKPYEQYF.

The chain carries TRBV10-1 and TRBJ2-3, with TRBD2 as a possible D gene (7 bases). The CDR3 is 14 amino acids. The V gene lost 5 bases and the J gene lost 5 bases, with 14 bases spanning the gap. Germline V gives CDR1 WNHNN, CDR2 SYGVQD (reference sequence). CDR3 amino acids: CASSSTSRGDTQYF. CDR3 coding DNA: TGCGCCAGCAGTTCGACTAGCAGGGGAGATACGCAGTATTTT.

J is TRBJ1-1 and V is TRBV5-1; 7 bases fit TRBD1. V gave up 3 bases and J gave up 4 bases; unmatched junction bases: 6. Germline CDR1 reads SGHRS; CDR2 reads YFSETQ. The CDR3 consists of 14 residues. The CDR3 DNA follows: TGCGCCAGCAGCTCGCGGCAGGGGGGCACTGAAGCTTTCTTT. This gives the protein CASSSRQGGTEAFF.

This clonotype was seen only a few times. The CDR3 loop is CASSMAGTGGYGYTF. For the CDR3, the DNA is TGTGCCAGTAGTATGGCCGGGACAGGGGGCTATGGCTACACCTTC. The V gene is TRBV19, the J gene TRBJ1-2, with 11 bases identical to TRBD1. This CDR3 has 15 amino acids. After removal of 3 bases from V and 4 bases from J, the junction contained 4 bases not matched to a gene. Germline CDR1 reads LNHDA; CDR2 reads SQIVND (reference sequence). The full variable domain, in which reference TRBV19 and TRBJ1-2 provide the parts outside the CDR3, is DGGITQSPKYLFRKEGQNVTLSCEQNLNHDAMYWYRQDPGQGLRLIYYSQIVNDFQKGDIAEGYSVSREKKESFPLTVTSAQKNPTAFYLCASSMAGTGGYGYTFGSGTRLTVV.